This TCR beta chain was profiled in a study of Ad26.COV2.S vaccination and SARS-CoV-2 variants (dated by TCRdb to about 2021). Study-wide context: Vaccine-arm donors came from COV1001, a multicentre, randomized, double-blind, placebo-controlled phase I-IIa trial of Ad26.COV2.S in healthy adults. Ad26.COV2.S was administered intramuscularly at a dose of 5x10^10 or 1x10^11 viral particles, either as one shot or as two shots given 56 days apart. TCRbeta repertoire sequencing was used to assess the specificity and breadth of SARS-CoV-2-reactive T cell receptors after Ad26.COV2.S vaccination. A total of roughly 30 samples were included in the TCR-sequenced set, comprising roughly 19 Ad26.COV2.S vaccine recipients, 5 placebo recipients and 8 SARS-CoV-2 convalescent individuals. Trial participants were randomized into five groups of five: low-dose or high-dose Ad26.COV2.S given once or twice, or placebo on both occasions. Throughout the experiments and outcome assessment, investigators stayed blinded to trial group allocation.

Inclusive of the bounding cysteine and phenylalanine, the CDR3 is 15 residues long. Left in the record is the CDR3 DNA by itself, 45 bases read in frame from the first base. For CDR1 and CDR2, the germline V gene (reference sequence) lists SEHNR and FQNEAQ. At the junction V is shortened by 5 bases and J by 4 bases; bases outside the gene matches: 7. Findings and caveats that apply to the study as a whole: After vaccination, substantial breadth of spike-specific CD8+ and CD4+ T cell responses was reported. Non-spike TCR breadth was comparable between vaccine and placebo recipients, consistent with the vaccine containing only spike. Ad26.COV2.S recipients had higher spike-specific TCR breadth than placebo recipients (P = 0.0014). Comparing responses between vaccine doses or regimens was not something the study was powered to do. The authors noted that the TCR breadth and depth analyses may have underestimated total T cell responses.

TCRbeta CDR3 regions were sequenced with the immunoSEQ Assay. After extraction, genomic DNA underwent amplification by bias-controlled multiplex PCR, followed by high-throughput sequencing. The study's own analysis went as follows. Collapsing and filtering of sequences were performed to quantify the absolute abundance of each unique TCRbeta CDR3 region. Usable DNA was measured by amplifying reference genes present in all nucleated cells, and TCRbeta template counts were normalized to that usable DNA to estimate T cell fraction. Repertoire TCRs were annotated as SARS-CoV-2-specific when V gene, CDR3 amino acid sequence and J gene were exactly matched to a known reactive TCR set. The reference SARS-CoV-2 TCR set was derived from MIRA and filtered for enrichment in COVID-19-positive ImmuneCODE repertoires, a step that removed public or cross-reactive TCRs. Using the MIRA antigens, annotated TCRs were further analysed by specific ORF or by position within an ORF. Breadth was defined as annotated unique rearrangements over total unique productive rearrangements; depth was the summed frequency of those rearrangements. TCR breadth was compared between groups using two-sided Wilcoxon rank-sum tests. The table comes from immuneACCESS by way of TCRdb, which keeps in-frame sequences with V and J called. Part of the clones is missing from these tables; in studies checked, under half for an unresolved V gene and the rest for unknown reasons. The V and J calls and clone size are taken from that table; D and trimming were inferred from the DNA. For this sample there are 400,000 to 500,000 clones; 89% appear just once. Approximately 2.5% of the sample rests with the top ten.

Explained via the paper, the treatment or condition label denotes: 15 to 20 received Ad26.COV2.S at low or high dose, single or two shots; several received placebo; per-sample allocation not given. Repertoires of vaccine and placebo recipients were sequenced from samples taken on day 63 after the first injection. Between 29 July and 7 August 2020, Cohort 1b enrolled around 24 adults aged 18-55 years at one site in Boston, USA. Ad26.COV2.S was a replication-incompetent adenovirus type 26 vector that expressed a prefusion-stabilized SARS-CoV-2 spike protein derived from the original Wuhan strain. About this clone itself: The antigen this receptor binds is unknown. No base-level quality is on record; no much larger clone is a single base apart.

The rearrangement combines TRBV7-9 with TRBJ1-3; a stretch of 8 junction bases matches TRBD1. The material sequenced was peripheral blood, taken in a trial of Ad26.COV2.S vaccine versus placebo. This TCR came from a person between 18 and 65 years old who received the Ad26.COV2.S COVID-19 vaccine or a placebo. The CDR3: CASSPGQAWGNTIYF. The bases are TGTGCCAGCAGCCCGGGACAGGCATGGGGAAACACCATATATTTT.